Listed below are T cell receptor beta chains from one sample, sequenced in a study of T cell repertoires in cytomegalovirus infection. From the reads, TCRdb called clonotypes with MiXCR, one entry per CDR3 protein. The data show approximately 490,000 distinct CDR3 sequences, 11% seen once. The source material was PBMCs. These receptor sequences come from a human donor in good health (CMV status not recorded). Some clones in this sample may be carry-over from other donors' samples. Both conserved end residues are part of each CDR3. D genes are given only for firm matches. Clone size is stated in some rows and not others, as once, few, many or a class when expanded.

V: TRBV19
D: TRBD1
size: few
length: 14
J: TRBJ1-2
DNA: TGTGCCAGTACTAAACAGGGGACTAACTATGGCTACACCTTC
CDR3: CASTKQGTNYGYTF

V: TRBV18
D: NA
size: NA
length: 15
J: TRBJ2-2
DNA: TGTGCCAGCTCACGGACAGTGGAGAACACCGGGGAGCTGTTTTTT
CDR3: CASSRTVENTGELFF

V: TRBV5-4
D: TRBD1
size: NA
length: 15
J: TRBJ2-2
DNA: TGTGCCAGCAGCGGAGGACAGGGCGTCACCGGGGAGCTGTTTTTT
CDR3: CASSGGQGVTGELFF

V: TRBV6-6
D: NA
size: many
length: 15
J: TRBJ2-2
DNA: TGTGCCAGCAGTCGGGAACAGGGGACTTCCCGGGAGCTGTTTTTT
CDR3: CASSREQGTSRELFF

V: TRBV11-1
D: TRBD1
size: many
length: 17
J: TRBJ2-6
DNA: TGTGCCAGCAGCTTACCCCAGGGGGCAGGTGGGGCCAACGTCCTGACTTTC
CDR3: CASSLPQGAGGANVLTF

V: TRBV5-8
D: NA
size: NA
length: 15
J: TRBJ1-5
DNA: TGTGCCAGCAGCCCCGCTGGGGGCGGGTTCCAGCCCCAGCATTTT
CDR3: CASSPAGGGFQPQHF

V: TRBV10-3
D: NA
size: many
length: 13
J: TRBJ1-5
DNA: TGTGCCATCAGTCGGGACAGCAATCAGCCCCAGCATTTT
CDR3: CAISRDSNQPQHF

V: TRBV6-1
D: NA
size: many
length: 13
J: TRBJ2-7
DNA: TGTGCCAGCAGTGGACCTCCTCGCTACGAGCAGTACTTC
CDR3: CASSGPPRYEQYF

V: TRBV11-2
D: NA
size: many
length: 16
J: TRBJ1-1
DNA: TGTGCCAGCAGCCCAGGCGACAGACTACTGAACACTGAAGCTTTCTTT
CDR3: CASSPGDRLLNTEAFF

V: TRBV2
D: NA
size: NA
length: 12
J: TRBJ2-3
DNA: TGTGCCAGCAGCCCCCCTATTGATACGCAGTATTTT
CDR3: CASSPPIDTQYF

V: TRBV29-1
D: TRBD1
size: few
length: 13
J: TRBJ2-7
DNA: TGCAGCGTCGAGACAGGGGACTCCTACGAGCAGTACTTC
CDR3: CSVETGDSYEQYF

V: TRBV12-3/TRBV12-4
D: NA
size: many
length: 15
J: TRBJ1-1
DNA: TGTGCCAGCATTGATAACCTAGGGTCCGCTATCCCCAAAAGCTTT
CDR3: CASIDNLGSAIPKSF

V: TRBV7-2
D: NA
size: many
length: 15
J: TRBJ1-5
DNA: TGTGCCAGCAGCTTAGGTGGCAGCGTAAATCAACCCCAGCATTTT
CDR3: CASSLGGSVNQPQHF

V: TRBV2
D: TRBD1
size: few
length: 16
J: TRBJ1-5
DNA: TGTGCCAGCAGTATCACAGGGGTCTATAGCAATCAGCCCCAGCATTTT
CDR3: CASSITGVYSNQPQHF

V: TRBV6-5
D: NA
size: NA
length: 13
J: TRBJ1-6
DNA: TGTGCCAGCAGAGCGGTCGGGTATTCACCCCTCCACTTT
CDR3: CASRAVGYSPLHF

V: TRBV27
D: NA
size: NA
length: 15
J: TRBJ1-1
DNA: TGTGCCAGCAGCAACCGGGGAGTCGGCAACACTGAAGCTTTCTTT
CDR3: CASSNRGVGNTEAFF

V: TRBV12-3/TRBV12-4
D: TRBD1
size: many
length: 16
J: TRBJ1-3
DNA: TGTGCCAGCAGTTCCGGGGACAGTACTTCTGGAAACACCATATATTTT
CDR3: CASSSGDSTSGNTIYF

V: TRBV29-1
D: NA
size: NA
length: 13
J: TRBJ2-7
DNA: TGCAGCGTTGAAATCTATAGGGGAAACGAGCAGTACTTC
CDR3: CSVEIYRGNEQYF

V: TRBV28
D: NA
size: many
length: 17
J: TRBJ2-1
DNA: TGTGCCAGCAGCCAAAGAGGACTCAAGAATCCCTACAATGAGCAGTTCTTC
CDR3: CASSQRGLKNPYNEQFF

V: TRBV2
D: NA
size: few
length: 10
J: TRBJ2-7
DNA: TGTGCCAGCATGGGGAAATCCCAGTACTTC
CDR3: CASMGKSQYF

V: TRBV20-1
D: NA
size: NA
length: 14
J: TRBJ1-2
DNA: TGCAGTGCTACCCCCCCGGGACGGCCTTATGGCTACACCTTC
CDR3: CSATPPGRPYGYTF

V: TRBV11-1
D: NA
size: many
length: 15
J: TRBJ2-1
DNA: TGTGCCAGCAGCCCCGGGGCCAGCTCCTACAATGAGCAGTTCTTC
CDR3: CASSPGASSYNEQFF

V: TRBV7-6
D: NA
size: many
length: 15
J: TRBJ2-5
DNA: TGTGCCAGCAGCTTGGCAGGATTGGTGGAAGAGACCCAGTACTTC
CDR3: CASSLAGLVEETQYF

V: TRBV2
D: NA
size: NA
length: 14
J: TRBJ1-2
DNA: TGTGCCAGCAGGAGGACCCTCGCTAACTATGGCTACACCTTC
CDR3: CASRRTLANYGYTF

V: TRBV11-2
D: NA
size: many
length: 12
J: TRBJ1-3
DNA: TGTGCCAGCAGCTTAGATTTGGCCACCATATATTTT
CDR3: CASSLDLATIYF

V: TRBV6-1
D: TRBD1
size: many
length: 14
J: TRBJ1-5
DNA: TGTGCCAGCAGAAGGGGACAGGGTTATCAGCCCCAGCATTTT
CDR3: CASRRGQGYQPQHF

V: TRBV5-1
D: NA
size: many
length: 17
J: TRBJ1-1
DNA: TGCGCCAGCAGCTGGGAGACCGAAGCCGGCCTAAACACTGAAGCTTTCTTT
CDR3: CASSWETEAGLNTEAFF

V: TRBV3-1
D: NA
size: once
length: 15
J: TRBJ2-5
DNA: TGTGCCAGCAGCCAAGGGACAGTGTACCAAGAGACCCAGTACTTC
CDR3: CASSQGTVYQETQYF

V: TRBV6-1
D: NA
size: many
length: 14
J: TRBJ2-1
DNA: TGTGCCAGCAGTGACCCCACGACATTAGATGAGCAGTTCTTC
CDR3: CASSDPTTLDEQFF

V: TRBV6-5
D: NA
size: NA
length: 13
J: TRBJ1-1
DNA: TGTGCCAGCAGTCGAGGACGGAACACTGAAGCTTTCTTT
CDR3: CASSRGRNTEAFF

V: TRBV3-1
D: NA
size: NA
length: 12
J: TRBJ1-1
DNA: TGTGCCAGCACCAACGAGGACACTGAAGCTTTCTTT
CDR3: CASTNEDTEAFF

V: TRBV19
D: TRBD1
size: few
length: 15
J: TRBJ2-2
DNA: TGTGCCAGTAGGGAGACCGGGACAGGGAACGGGGAGCTGTTTTTT
CDR3: CASRETGTGNGELFF

V: TRBV7-6
D: TRBD2
size: many
length: 17
J: TRBJ2-3
DNA: TGTGCCAGCAGCTTTCGACAGGCGGCGGGAGGTGGGGATACGCAGTATTTT
CDR3: CASSFRQAAGGGDTQYF

V: TRBV20-1
D: TRBD1
size: NA
length: 14
J: TRBJ1-5
DNA: TGCAGTGCTACAGGGGGTCGGAGCAATCAGCCCCAGCATTTT
CDR3: CSATGGRSNQPQHF

V: TRBV2
D: TRBD1
size: NA
length: 15
J: TRBJ2-2
DNA: TGTGCCAGCAGTGGACAGGGGTCGTGGACCGGGGAGCTGTTTTTT
CDR3: CASSGQGSWTGELFF

V: TRBV2
D: NA
size: NA
length: 13
J: TRBJ1-3
DNA: TGTGCCAGCAAAGCGGGAACTGGAAACACCATATATTTT
CDR3: CASKAGTGNTIYF

V: TRBV5-1
D: NA
size: NA
length: 12
J: TRBJ2-1
DNA: TGCGCCAGCAGCTTGGGGCCCCATGAGCAGTTCTTC
CDR3: CASSLGPHEQFF

V: TRBV12-3/TRBV12-4
D: NA
size: many
length: 14
J: TRBJ2-2
DNA: TGTGCCAGCAGTCCAGTCGCGGTCACCGGGGAGCTGTTTTTT
CDR3: CASSPVAVTGELFF

V: TRBV5-6
D: NA
size: NA
length: 15
J: TRBJ1-1
DNA: TGTGCCAGCAGCCCTAGGGTGCAGGGACACACTGAAGCTTTCTTT
CDR3: CASSPRVQGHTEAFF

V: TRBV11-3
D: TRBD2
size: many
length: 15
J: TRBJ2-2
DNA: TGTGCCAGCAGCCGCAACGGGAGGGCTACCGGGGAGCTGTTTTTT
CDR3: CASSRNGRATGELFF

V: TRBV7-2
D: NA
size: NA
length: 14
J: TRBJ1-1
DNA: TGTCCCAGCAGCTTAAACAGGGCGAACACTGAAGCTTTCTTT
CDR3: CPSSLNRANTEAFF

V: TRBV11-2
D: NA
size: many
length: 13
J: TRBJ1-1
DNA: TGTGCCAGCAGCCCCTGGGGCGAAGCTGAAGCTTTCTTT
CDR3: CASSPWGEAEAFF

V: TRBV20-1
D: NA
size: many
length: 14
J: TRBJ1-1
DNA: TGCAGTGCTAAAAGGGGCTCAATGAACACTGAAGCTTTCTTT
CDR3: CSAKRGSMNTEAFF

V: TRBV24-1
D: TRBD1
size: NA
length: 15
J: TRBJ2-2
DNA: TGTGCCACCCAAGAGGACAGGGGTGCCACCGGGGAGCTGTTTTTT
CDR3: CATQEDRGATGELFF

V: TRBV20-1
D: NA
size: NA
length: 13
J: TRBJ2-2
DNA: TGCAGTTACAGGGGAGGAAGCACCGGGGAGCTGTTTTTT
CDR3: CSYRGGSTGELFF

V: TRBV7-2
D: NA
size: many
length: 16
J: TRBJ2-3
DNA: TGTGCCAGCAGCTTAAGGGTAGTTGTAAGTTTAGATACGCAGTATTTT
CDR3: CASSLRVVVSLDTQYF

V: TRBV30
D: TRBD1
size: few
length: 12
J: TRBJ1-1
DNA: TGTGCCTGGAGTGAAGGACAGGAGGAAGCTTTCTTT
CDR3: CAWSEGQEEAFF

V: TRBV5-1
D: TRBD2
size: few
length: 15
J: TRBJ2-7
DNA: TGCGCCAGCAGCCCCACGCTAGCGGGAGACTACGAGCAGTACTTC
CDR3: CASSPTLAGDYEQYF

V: TRBV19
D: NA
size: NA
length: 16
J: TRBJ2-2
DNA: TGTGCCAGTAGTATAAATAGCGGAGAAGTGGCCGGGGAGCTGTTTTTT
CDR3: CASSINSGEVAGELFF

V: TRBV5-1
D: NA
size: many
length: 18
J: TRBJ2-7
DNA: TGCGCCAGCAGCTTGGGACCAAGGGACCCCACATACTTCTACGAGCAGTACTTC
CDR3: CASSLGPRDPTYFYEQYF

V: TRBV13
D: TRBD1
size: many
length: 13
J: TRBJ2-7
DNA: TGTGCCAGCAGCCGGGACAGGGGGCGTGAGCAGTACTTC
CDR3: CASSRDRGREQYF

V: TRBV7-2
D: NA
size: NA
length: 16
J: TRBJ2-6
DNA: TGTGCCAGCAGCTTAGTACGGGGGCTTGGGGCCAACGTCCTGACTTTC
CDR3: CASSLVRGLGANVLTF

V: TRBV7-6
D: TRBD2
size: many
length: 15
J: TRBJ2-7
DNA: TGTGCCAGCAGCCCGGGGGGGACTAATTCCTACGAGCAGTACTTC
CDR3: CASSPGGTNSYEQYF

V: TRBV7-2
D: TRBD2
size: many
length: 16
J: TRBJ2-7
DNA: TGTGCCAGCAGCCGGACTAGCGGGAACCCCACCTACGAGCAGTACTTC
CDR3: CASSRTSGNPTYEQYF

V: TRBV5-1
D: NA
size: many
length: 13
J: TRBJ2-5
DNA: TGCGCCAGCAGCTCTCGGACTACGGAGACCCAGTACTTC
CDR3: CASSSRTTETQYF

V: TRBV12-3/TRBV12-4
D: TRBD2
size: many
length: 16
J: TRBJ2-1
DNA: TGTGCCAGCAGTCCAAGGACTAGCGGGATCTACAATGAGCAGTTCTTC
CDR3: CASSPRTSGIYNEQFF

V: TRBV10-2
D: TRBD2
size: many
length: 14
J: TRBJ2-1
DNA: TGCGCCAGCAGTAGGATAGCGGGGGGGATTGAGCAGTTCTTC
CDR3: CASSRIAGGIEQFF

V: TRBV7-8
D: NA
size: many
length: 16
J: TRBJ2-5
DNA: TGTGCCAGCAGCTTAGCTAGGGTACAGCCCCAAGAGACCCAGTACTTC
CDR3: CASSLARVQPQETQYF

V: TRBV11-1
D: NA
size: few
length: 15
J: TRBJ2-1
DNA: TGTGCCAGCTTCTCTTCGAGGGAGAGGGGGAATGAGCAGTTCTTC
CDR3: CASFSSRERGNEQFF